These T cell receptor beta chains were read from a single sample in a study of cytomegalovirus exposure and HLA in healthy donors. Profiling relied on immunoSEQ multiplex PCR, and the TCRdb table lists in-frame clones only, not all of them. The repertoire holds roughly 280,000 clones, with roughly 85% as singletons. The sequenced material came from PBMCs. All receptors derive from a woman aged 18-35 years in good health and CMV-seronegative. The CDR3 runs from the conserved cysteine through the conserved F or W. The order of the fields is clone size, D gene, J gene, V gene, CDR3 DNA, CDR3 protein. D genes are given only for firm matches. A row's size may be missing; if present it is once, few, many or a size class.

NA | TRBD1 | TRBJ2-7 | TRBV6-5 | TGTGCCAGCAGTCTCGACAGGGGAGACTCCTACGAGCAGTACTTC | CASSLDRGDSYEQYF
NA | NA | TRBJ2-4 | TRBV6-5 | TGTGCCAGCAGTTATGGAAAAGGGGGTTCCAAAAACATTCAGTACTTC | CASSYGKGGSKNIQYF
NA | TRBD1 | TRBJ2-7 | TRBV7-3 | TGTGCCAGCAGCCAAGGGCAGGGGGCTTACGAGCAGTACTTC | CASSQGQGAYEQYF
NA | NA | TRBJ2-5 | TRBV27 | TGTGCCAGCAGTCCCACGAGGTTGGTAGAGACCCAGTACTTC | CASSPTRLVETQYF
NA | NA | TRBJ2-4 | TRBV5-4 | TGTGCCAGCAGCTTGTTTTCGCGAAACATTCAGTACTTC | CASSLFSRNIQYF
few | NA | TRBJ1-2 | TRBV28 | TGTGCCAGCAGTTTATCCCCTATCGGGGGCTACACCTTC | CASSLSPIGGYTF
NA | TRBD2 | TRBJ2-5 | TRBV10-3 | TGTGCCACCACTCGGAACAGCGGGGGCCCAATCGGGGAGACCCAGTACTTC | CATTRNSGGPIGETQYF
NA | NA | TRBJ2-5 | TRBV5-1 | TGCGCCAGCAGCGCTACGGGGGGCCTATCTGAGACCCAGTACTTC | CASSATGGLSETQYF
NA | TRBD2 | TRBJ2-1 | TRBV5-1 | TGCGCCAGCAGCTTGGAAGCGGGAGGCTACAATGAGCAGTTCTTC | CASSLEAGGYNEQFF
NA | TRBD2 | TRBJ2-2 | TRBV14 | TGTGCCAGCAGCCACCTAGCGGGATCGGGAACCGGGGAGCTGTTTTTT | CASSHLAGSGTGELFF
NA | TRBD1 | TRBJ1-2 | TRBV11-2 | TGTGCCAGCAGCTTAGCGGTGACAGGGGGTTCCTATGGCTACACCTTC | CASSLAVTGGSYGYTF
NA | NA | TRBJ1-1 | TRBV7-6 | TGTGCCAGCAGCTCAGGCTTGAACACTGAAGCTTTCTTT | CASSSGLNTEAFF
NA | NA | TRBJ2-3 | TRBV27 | TGTGCCAGCAGAGAACCAGCCCCGGTCGGGAATACGCAGTATTTT | CASREPAPVGNTQYF
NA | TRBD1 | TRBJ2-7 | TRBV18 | TGTGCCAGCTCACCCCGGACAGGGGATGATGTCGGCTACGAGCAGTACTTC | CASSPRTGDDVGYEQYF
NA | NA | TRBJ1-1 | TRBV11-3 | TGTGCCAGCAGCTTAGAAGACGGGGTGGACACTGAAGCTTTCTTT | CASSLEDGVDTEAFF
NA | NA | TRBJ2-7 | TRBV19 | TGTGCCAGTAGTCTTTCTCTAAGCTCCTACGAGCAGTACTTC | CASSLSLSSYEQYF
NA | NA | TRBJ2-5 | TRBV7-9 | TGTGCCAGCAGCTTAATGGGCGCGGGCCAAGAGACCCAGTACTTC | CASSLMGAGQETQYF
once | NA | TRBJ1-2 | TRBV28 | TGTGCCAGCACTTTACTCCAGGGTCTAGAAGGCTACACCTTC | CASTLLQGLEGYTF
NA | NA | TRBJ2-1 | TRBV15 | TGTGCCACCCCTTGTTCGACAAAGCTCCCTCAGTTCTTC | CATPCSTKLPQFF
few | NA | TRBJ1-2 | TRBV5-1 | TGCGCCAGCAGCTTGGTGACAGGCGCGAACTATGGCTACACCTTC | CASSLVTGANYGYTF
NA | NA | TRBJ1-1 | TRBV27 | TGTGCCAGCAGTTTTGGGGGGTACATGAACACTGAAGCTTTCTTT | CASSFGGYMNTEAFF
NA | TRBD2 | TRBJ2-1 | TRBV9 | TGTGCCAGCAGCGTAGTAGCGGGGGGCTGGAATGAGCAGTTCTTC | CASSVVAGGWNEQFF
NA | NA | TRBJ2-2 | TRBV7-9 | TGTGCCAGCAGCTTAGAGGTTGTTGGGAGTAACACCGGGGAGCTGTTTTTT | CASSLEVVGSNTGELFF
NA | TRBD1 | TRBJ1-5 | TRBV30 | TGTGCCTGGAGTAGAGGGGGCCGTCAGCCCCAGCATTTT | CAWSRGGRQPQHF
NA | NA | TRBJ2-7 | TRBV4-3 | TGCGCCAGCAGCCAAAACCCCGGGGAGTCGGGGGAGCAGTACTTC | CASSQNPGESGEQYF
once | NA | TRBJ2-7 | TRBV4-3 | TGCGCCAGCAGCCGAAATTACAGGTTTCCAAGCCACGAGCAGTACTTC | CASSRNYRFPSHEQYF
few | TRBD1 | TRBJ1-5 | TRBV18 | TGTGCCAGCCGCAGGGGGGTCAATCAGCCCCAGCATTTT | CASRRGVNQPQHF
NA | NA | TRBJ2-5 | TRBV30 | TGTGCCTGGAGTGTAAACGGGGGGACCCAGTACTTC | CAWSVNGGTQYF
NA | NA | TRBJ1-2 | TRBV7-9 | TGTGCCAGCAGCTTAGCGAACGGGGGTGGAGGCTACACCTTC | CASSLANGGGGYTF
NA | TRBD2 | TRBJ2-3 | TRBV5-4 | TGTGCCAGCAGCGGGCGGGAGAGCACAGATACGCAGTATTTT | CASSGRESTDTQYF
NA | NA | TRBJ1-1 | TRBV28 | TGTGCCAGCTCCGACAGTGAAGCTTTCTTT | CASSDSEAFF
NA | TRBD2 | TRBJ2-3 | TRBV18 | TGTGCCAGCTCACGAGCGGGGGGGCGGCCAGATACGCAGTATTTT | CASSRAGGRPDTQYF
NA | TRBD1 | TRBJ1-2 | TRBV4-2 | TGTGCCAGCAGCCTATCTGACAGGGACGAATTCTATGGCTACACCTTC | CASSLSDRDEFYGYTF
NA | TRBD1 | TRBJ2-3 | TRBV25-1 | TGTGCCAGCCTGGGAGACAGGGTAACGGATACGCAGTATTTT | CASLGDRVTDTQYF
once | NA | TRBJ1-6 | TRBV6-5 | TGTGCCAGCAGTTACAGGGGTGGAGGGATTGATTCACCCCTCCACTTT | CASSYRGGGIDSPLHF
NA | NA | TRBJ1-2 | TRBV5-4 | TGTGCCAGCAGCTTGAATACAGGCGCCTATGGCTACACCTTC | CASSLNTGAYGYTF
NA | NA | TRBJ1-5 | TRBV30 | TGTGCCTGGAGTGATAACAGCGGGGGCTATCGGCCCCAGCATTTT | CAWSDNSGGYRPQHF
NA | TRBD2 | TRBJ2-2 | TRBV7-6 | TGTGCCAGCAGCTTCGGGGGGGGCAGCGCGAACACCGGGGAGCTGTTTTTT | CASSFGGGSANTGELFF
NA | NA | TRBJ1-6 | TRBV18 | TGTGCCAGCTCACCATCCGGCGGGGCGCGTTCACCCCTCCACTTT | CASSPSGGARSPLHF
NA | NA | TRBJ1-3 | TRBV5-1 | TGCGCCAGCAGCAGGGGTATCTCTGGAAACACCATATATTTT | CASSRGISGNTIYF